Following are 17 T cell receptor beta chains from one sample sequenced in a study of T cell changes during pregnancy in multiple sclerosis. Sequencing used immunoSEQ multiplex PCR; TCRdb keeps in-frame clones, though not all of them. The sample lists roughly 84,000 clones; approximately 92% were seen once. The sample here was peripheral blood, taken in the third trimester of pregnancy. The receptors here all came from a female donor in good health, enrolled as a control in a pregnancy study.

V is TRBV5-6 and J is TRBJ1-1; D is uncertain. Germline-derived CDR1 and CDR2 are SGHDT and YYEEEE. The CDR3 extends over 13 amino acids. With 5 bases removed from V and 2 bases from J, the gap between germline ends came to 10 bases. This chain's CDR3 is CASRPRVNTEAFF. CDR3 nucleotide sequence: TGTGCCAGCAGACCCCGCGTTAACACTGAAGCTTTCTTT.

The gene calls are TRBV5-4 and TRBJ2-1, with 9 bases aligning to TRBD2. This CDR3 contains 14 residues. J lost 4 bases, V lost 5 bases, and 4 bases had no gene match. Germline values: CDR1 SGHNT, CDR2 YYREEE (reference sequence). CDR3 sequence (DNA): TGTGCCAGCAGTTTTCTAGCGGGATACAATGAGCAGTTCTTC. It translates to CASSFLAGYNEQFF.

The V gene is TRBV27, the J gene TRBJ2-3; the match to TRBD2 covers 10 bases. This CDR3 is 19 amino acids long. V trimming: 4 bases; J trimming: 3 bases; junction bases outside the gene matches: 16. Germline V gene sequence: CDR1 MNHEY, CDR2 SMNVEV (reference sequence). The CDR3 region is CASSSTGTSVFLGTDTQYF. CDR3 in DNA: TGTGCCAGCAGTTCTACCGGGACTAGCGTCTTCCTTGGGACAGATACGCAGTATTTT.

The CDR3: CASSFLGDTIYF. The CDR3 DNA reads as TGCGCCAGCAGCTTTCTGGGAGACACCATATATTTT. The rearrangement joins TRBV5-1 to TRBJ1-3; D ambiguous. The CDR3 runs to 12 residues. Deletions cut 2 bases from V and 8 bases from J, with 8 bases between. Germline assignment: CDR1 SGHRS and CDR2 YFSETQ.

The chain carries TRBV28 and TRBJ1-5; the D gene is possibly TRBD1 (5 bases). This CDR3 spans 13 amino acids. Trimming pared 7 bases from V and 0 bases from J, leaving 7 bases between. From germline, CDR1 is MDHEN and CDR2 SYDVKM. The chain's CDR3 is CASKTVSNQPQHF. The CDR3 DNA is TGTGCCAGCAAGACAGTTAGCAATCAGCCCCAGCATTTT.

A remark on this clone: Compared with germline, one end of the junction differs, possibly owing to a read error. The identical CDR3 is also encoded by other nucleotide sequences in the sample. J is TRBJ2-3 and V is TRBV25-1, with 10 bases identical to TRBD1. In germline, CDR1 is MGHDK, CDR2 SYGVNS. The CDR3 is 15 residues long. CDR3 sequence reads: CASSSGQGEGDTQYF. The CDR3 DNA reads TGCGCCAGCAGCTCAGGACAGGGGGAAGGAGATACGCAGTATTTT. Full variable domain (rest looked up from reference TRBV25-1 and TRBJ2-3): EADIYQTPRYLVIGTGKKITLECSQTMGHDKMYWYQQDPGMELHLIHYSYGVNSTEKGDLSSESTVSRIRTEHFPLTLESARPSHTSQYLCASSSGQGEGDTQYFGPGTRLTVL.

V is TRBV10-3 and J is TRBJ1-2; D perhaps matches TRBD1 (6 bases). Trimming cost V 0 bases and J 4 bases, with 9 bases left between them. CDR1 ENHRY and CDR2 SYGVKD come from the germline V gene. CDR3 size: 14 residues. The CDR3 region has the DNA TGTGCCATCAGTGAGTCCCGACAGGCCTATGGCTACACCTTC. The encoded protein is CAISESRQAYGYTF.

This clone was observed a single time. The chain combines TRBV2 with TRBJ2-5, with 11 bases that match TRBD1. Unmatched junction bases numbered 2, after V lost 7 bases and J lost 7 bases. The germline V gene has CDR1 SNHLY and CDR2 FYNNEI. The CDR3 loop spans 12 amino acids. Here the CDR3 DNA reads TGTGCCAGCAAGGACAGGGGGCTGACCCAGTACTTC. It yields the protein CASKDRGLTQYF.

The J gene is TRBJ1-4, the V gene TRBV5-4, with D tentatively TRBD1 (6 bases). The V end was cut by 4 bases, the J end by 8 bases, with 15 bases between. Germline V CDR1 and CDR2: SGHNT, YYREEE (reference sequence). This CDR3 region has 14 residues. The CDR3 region is CASSHTGLGEKLFF. The CDR3 coding sequence is TGTGCCAGCAGCCATACAGGGTTGGGAGAAAAACTGTTTTTT.

The chain employs TRBV28 and TRBJ1-2; weak D call: TRBD1 (5 bases). CDR1 is MDHEN, CDR2 SYDVKM, per germline. The CDR3 covers 14 residues. Trimming stripped 3 bases from V and 2 bases from J, with 10 bases between. The CDR3 bases are TGTGCCAGCAGTTTCGGGGCGGGGAACTATGGCTACACCTTC. It translates to CASSFGAGNYGYTF.

This clone was recorded only once. The rearrangement joins TRBV27 to TRBJ2-4; tentatively, D is TRBD2 (7 bases). This CDR3 region has 14 residues. V was pared by 2 bases and J by 5 bases, with 10 bases between. The germline CDR1 and CDR2 sequences are MNHEY and SMNVEV (reference sequence). CDR3 nucleotide sequence: TGTGCCAGCAGTTTAAGAGGGGGGGAAAACATTCAGTACTTC. Residues: CASSLRGGENIQYF.

This clone appeared once. V is TRBV2 and J is TRBJ2-7, with 8 positions matching TRBD1. Germline V gene lookup returns CDR1 SNHLY and CDR2 FYNNEI. This CDR3 has 15 amino acids. V shed 10 bases and J 2 bases; nucleotides not matched to a gene: 13. CDR3: CAIIPGGERAYEQYF. CDR3 bases: TGTGCCATCATCCCAGGGGGCGAAAGGGCCTACGAGCAGTACTTC.

V gene TRBV27 combines with J gene TRBJ2-2; 7 bases match TRBD2. This CDR3 comprises 15 residues. With V trimmed by 2 bases and J by 5 bases, 5 bases remained unmatched. Germline assignment: CDR1 MNHEY and CDR2 SMNVEV (reference sequence). In nucleotides, the CDR3 is TGTGCCAGCAGTTTAATAATCGGGGGGACCGGGGAGCTGTTTTTT. This sequence encodes CASSLIIGGTGELFF.

This clone showed up just once. The gene calls are TRBV5-5 and TRBJ2-5, with a tentative D call TRBD1 (7 bases). Trimming removed 4 bases at V and 10 bases at J, with 29 bases between. Germline-derived CDR1 and CDR2 are SGHKS and YYEKEE (reference sequence). The CDR3 length is 17 residues. The CDR3 bases are TGTGCCAGCAGCCCGATAATGGGACAGAGGATCGGGAGCGGCCAGTACTTC. As protein: CASSPIMGQRIGSGQYF.

The genes are TRBV19 and TRBJ1-3, with D uncertain. This CDR3 contains 16 residues. V gave up 0 bases and J gave up 0 bases, with 9 bases separating them. Germline values: CDR1 LNHDA, CDR2 SQIVND (reference sequence). The CDR3 here is CASSIEALTSGNTIYF. In nucleotides, the CDR3 is TGTGCCAGTAGTATAGAGGCCCTTACCTCTGGAAACACCATATATTTT.

The chain couples TRBV5-1 to TRBJ1-1, with D possibly TRBD1 on 6 matching bases. Germline V gene sequence: CDR1 SGHRS, CDR2 YFSETQ. The V gene lost 4 bases and the J gene lost 6 bases, with 16 bases spanning the gap. CDR3 length: 14 amino acids. CDR3 DNA: TGCGCCAGCAGCCTTGACACGGGGACACCTGAAGCTTTCTTT. This encodes CASSLDTGTPEAFF.

The rearrangement links TRBV13 to TRBJ2-7; D gene unclear. This CDR3 contains 12 residues. Germline V CDR1 and CDR2: PRHDT, FYEKMQ (reference sequence). The ends were cut back, 5 bases at V and 0 bases at J, with 5 bases in the middle. CDR3 sequence (DNA): TGTGCCAGCAGCCTGAGCTCCTACGAGCAGTACTTC. Its protein product is CASSLSSYEQYF.